This TCR beta chain is drawn from a study of blood T cell repertoires in COVID-19. Study as a whole: Acute and convalescent COVID-19 samples came from the United States, Italy and Spain.

Participants were aged about 18 to 100 years, lived in roughly 25 US areas, and enrolled virtually. Participant reports of clinical history set cohort assignment. Each recovered donor of Cohort 3 presented with two negative PCRs, clearance, or symptom resolution. Clones were sequenced by immunoSEQ multiplex PCR, and TCRdb holds only the in-frame ones, with some missing. The sample has hundreds of thousands of clones, under 95% seen once; the top ten hold over 1.5%. Germline trimming cut 0 bases from V and 4 bases from J; bases unmatched to any gene: 4. CDR1 MNHEY and CDR2 SMNVEV come from the germline V gene (reference sequence). The CDR3 has 15 residues.

Sequencing was done on a sample of PBMCs or T cells enriched from blood (not recorded which). This TCR derives from a young woman who had recovered from COVID-19. The rearrangement uses TRBV27 and TRBJ1-1; 8 bases align to TRBD1. DNA for the CDR3: TGTGCCAGCAGTTTATCCCCAGGGGGCTTCACTGAAGCTTTCTTT. Its protein product is CASSLSPGGFTEAFF.